The 20 T cell receptor beta chains presented below share a single source sample, sequenced in a study. MiXCR, applied by TCRdb to the RT-PCR reads, yields one record per CDR3 protein. The sample records about 680,000 distinct CDR3 sequences, 13% to 15% being singletons. Input material: memory CD4+ T cells from blood. The source is a female donor in good health, serving as a healthy control.

This clonotype was seen more than once but under ten times. The rearrangement uses TRBV20-1 and TRBJ2-1; D is unclear. Trimming took off 5 bases at V and 7 bases at J, with 21 bases between the two ends. The CDR3 is made up of 15 amino acids. Germline lookup yields CDR1 DFQATT and CDR2 SNEGSKA (reference sequence). The chain's CDR3 is CSALQPRAAENEQFF. CDR3 sequence (DNA): TGCAGTGCTCTACAACCTCGGGCGGCTGAAAATGAGCAGTTCTTC.

This chain connects TRBV11-3 to TRBJ2-1; D is possibly TRBD1 (5 bases). V gave up 5 bases and J gave up 11 bases, with 16 bases separating them. The CDR3 contains 13 residues. Looked up from germline, CDR1 is SGHNT and CDR2 is YENEEA. CDR3 DNA: TGTGCCAGCAGCCTAATAAGGGGTCAGCAGCAGTTCTTC. Its protein is CASSLIRGQQQFF.

The chain links TRBV19 to TRBJ1-5, with 7 bases aligning to TRBD1. Losses at the gene ends were 7 bases for V and 3 bases for J; bases not matched to a gene: 6. Germline loops: CDR1 LNHDA, CDR2 SQIVND (reference sequence). CDR3 length: 14 amino acids. CDR3 loop: CASTLTGHNQPQHF. The CDR3, as DNA: TGTGCCAGTACGCTGACAGGGCACAATCAGCCCCAGCATTTT. The complete variable domain, with remaining parts taken from reference TRBV19 and TRBJ1-5, reads DGGITQSPKYLFRKEGQNVTLSCEQNLNHDAMYWYRQDPGQGLRLIYYSQIVNDFQKGDIAEGYSVSREKKESFPLTVTSAQKNPTAFYLCASTLTGHNQPQHFGDGTRLSIL.

The chain couples TRBV6-1 to TRBJ2-5; 12 positions match TRBD2. The germline CDR1 and CDR2 sequences are MNHNS and SASEGT. This CDR3 region has 17 residues. Germline trimming cut 2 bases from V and 5 bases from J; bases unmatched to any gene: 9. This CDR3 reads CASSETSLAGGWETQYF. CDR3 DNA: TGTGCCAGCAGTGAAACCTCACTAGCGGGAGGATGGGAGACCCAGTACTTC.

V and J are TRBV5-4 and TRBJ2-1; 11 bases match TRBD2. Germline V gene sequence: CDR1 SGHNT, CDR2 YYREEE (reference sequence). The junction had 8 bases not matched to a gene; V was cut back by 4 bases and J by 5 bases. CDR3 length: 16 residues. The CDR3 DNA reads TGTGCCAGCAGCCTCGGGCCGACTAGCGGGAACAATGAGCAGTTCTTC. This codes for CASSLGPTSGNNEQFF.

This clonotype was observed a handful of times. The genes are TRBV4-2 and TRBJ2-2, with 11 bases aligning to TRBD2. Germline V gene lookup returns CDR1 LGHNA and CDR2 YNFKEQ. CDR3 length: 17 amino acids. V dropped 5 bases and J dropped 2; count of bases not matched to a gene: 7. The CDR3 loop reads CASSRMGTSGNTGELFF. DNA for the CDR3: TGTGCCAGCAGCAGAATGGGGACTAGCGGAAACACCGGGGAGCTGTTTTTT.

The chain combines TRBV11-3 with TRBJ2-1; a weak D match, TRBD2 (8 bases). Germline values: CDR1 SGHNT, CDR2 YENEEA. V lost 5 bases and J 7 bases, leaving 24 bases between the germline ends. The CDR3 is made up of 17 amino acids. The CDR3 nucleotides read TGTGCCAGCAGCCCAGGGGGGACTAGTTCGGTTGGGAATGAGCAGTTCTTC. It translates to CASSPGGTSSVGNEQFF.

This clonotype was recorded at least ten times. In DNA form, the CDR3 reads TGTGCCAGCAGCTCCGGACGGGGGAACTATGGCTACACCTTC. This translates into CASSSGRGNYGYTF. The rearrangement uses TRBV11-2 and TRBJ1-2; a possible D gene is TRBD1 (5 bases). Trimming pared 4 bases from V and 2 bases from J, leaving 11 bases between. Germline V gene sequence: CDR1 SGHAT, CDR2 FQNNGV. The CDR3 has 14 residues.

V gene TRBV7-9 combines with J gene TRBJ2-3, with 10 bases aligning to TRBD2. Per the germline V gene, CDR1 is SEHNR and CDR2 is FQNEAQ (reference sequence). The CDR3 sequence is 18 residues long. The J segment lost 5 bases and the V segment lost 2 bases, leaving 13 bases of the junction unmatched. CDR3 nucleotide sequence: TGTGCCAGCAGCTTAAACGAGTTAGCGGGAGGATGGGTAGATACGCAGTATTTT. This encodes CASSLNELAGGWVDTQYF.

In its sample, this clonotype was seen many times. The CDR3 bases are TGCAGCGTTGAGCGAGGTTTCTACGGCTACACCTTC. Translating it yields CSVERGFYGYTF. The genes are TRBV29-1 and TRBJ1-2; D ambiguous. CDR3 length equals 12 residues. V lost 3 bases to trimming and J lost 8 bases, with 13 bases between them. The germline V gene has CDR1 SQVTM and CDR2 ANQGSEA.

This clonotype was seen many times. The chain has TRBV18 and TRBJ2-7, with 7 bases aligning to TRBD1. The CDR3 length is 14 residues. Germline V gene sequence: CDR1 KGHSH, CDR2 LQKENI. With V trimmed by 6 bases and J by 2 bases, 7 bases remained unmatched. The CDR3 region has the DNA TGTGCCAGCTCGCACCGGGACAGTACCTACGAGCAGTACTTC. It translates to CASSHRDSTYEQYF.

This rearrangement joins TRBV5-1 to TRBJ2-3; TRBD2 agrees at 10 bases. Losses at the gene ends were 4 bases for V and 2 bases for J; bases not matched to a gene: 7. Germline V gene sequence: CDR1 SGHRS, CDR2 YFSETQ. CDR3 length: 16 amino acids. CDR3 loop: CASSPGLAEFTDTQYF. CDR3 bases: TGCGCCAGCAGCCCCGGACTAGCGGAATTCACAGATACGCAGTATTTT. Full variable domain (outside the CDR3, taken from reference TRBV5-1 and TRBJ2-3): KAGVTQTPRYLIKTRGQQVTLSCSPISGHRSVSWYQQTPGQGLQFLFEYFSETQRNKGNFPGRFSGRQFSNSRSEMNVSTLELGDSALYLCASSPGLAEFTDTQYFGPGTRLTVL.

The V call is TRBV6-5, the J call TRBJ1-6; D remains ambiguous. V lost 0 bases and J lost 7, with 10 bases in between. The CDR3 covers 15 residues. Germline CDR1 is MNHEY and CDR2 is SVGAGI. CDR3 protein: CASSYSRVWNSPLHF. CDR3 nucleotides: TGTGCCAGCAGTTACTCGAGGGTTTGGAATTCACCCCTCCACTTT.

This chain links TRBV6-5 with TRBJ2-3; 7 nucleotides line up with TRBD1. The germline V gene has CDR1 MNHEY and CDR2 SVGAGI. With 6 bases clipped from V and 3 bases from J, the junction kept 9 bases outside the gene matches. CDR3 length equals 15 residues. CDR3 amino acids: CASSPTGAITDTQYF. Written as DNA, the CDR3 is TGTGCCAGCAGCCCCACAGGGGCCATTACAGATACGCAGTATTTT.

J is TRBJ2-3 and V is TRBV7-3, with D perhaps given as TRBD1 or TRBD2 (5 bases each). CDR3 length equals 14 residues. The germline CDR1 and CDR2 sequences are SGHTA and FQGTGA. V lost 5 bases, J lost 3 bases, and 12 bases lay in between. The DNA for the CDR3 is TGTGCCAGCAGCCCTGGGACGTCTACAGATACGCAGTATTTT. As protein: CASSPGTSTDTQYF. Combining the CDR3 with reference TRBV7-3 and TRBJ2-3 gives the whole variable domain GAGVSQTPSNKVTEKGKYVELRCDPISGHTALYWYRQSLGQGPEFLIYFQGTGAADDSGLPNDRFFAVRPEGSVSTLKIQRTERGDSAVYLCASSPGTSTDTQYFGPGTRLTVL.

This clonotype has a handful of counts. The V call is TRBV7-2, the J call TRBJ2-2; 9 nucleotides align to TRBD1. Per germline, CDR1 SGHTA and CDR2 FQGNSA. The CDR3 covers 16 residues. V was clipped by 5 bases and J by 6 bases; unmatched bases: 10. The CDR3 nucleotides read TGTGCCAGCAGCGCGGGACAGGGCCCCAGAGCCGGGGAGCTGTTTTTT. It specifies CASSAGQGPRAGELFF.

This clonotype was observed many times. The V call is TRBV4-3, the J call TRBJ1-2; weak D call: TRBD1 (6 bases). CDR3 length: 15 residues. Between the trimmed V and J ends, which lost 5 bases and 2 bases, there was a span of 15 bases. CDR1 is LGHNA and CDR2 is YSLEER in the germline V gene. CDR3 protein: CASSGGTPGNYGYTF. The DNA of the CDR3 is TGCGCCAGCAGCGGCGGGACACCAGGCAACTATGGCTACACCTTC.

The gene calls are TRBV6-5 and TRBJ2-1, with D unresolved. Germline V gene data show CDR1 as MNHEY and CDR2 as SVGAGI. The V gene lost 6 bases and the J gene lost 4 bases, with 10 bases spanning the gap. This CDR3 comprises 13 residues. CDR3 in amino acids: CASRRLGYNEQFF. CDR3 in DNA: TGTGCCAGCAGACGGTTAGGATACAATGAGCAGTTCTTC.

V gene TRBV7-9 combines with J gene TRBJ2-3; maybe TRBD2 (6 bases). The CDR3 is 15 amino acids. Per the germline V gene, CDR1 is SEHNR and CDR2 is FQNEAQ (reference sequence). V shed 4 bases and J shed 2 bases, with 13 bases lying between them. The CDR3 bases are TGTGCCAGCAGCTCGGGGGACTTCGTCACAGATACGCAGTATTTT. Residues: CASSSGDFVTDTQYF.

Ten or more counts support this clonotype. This sequence joins TRBV6-5 and TRBJ2-1; the D is unclear. This CDR3 is 13 amino acids long. Looked up from germline, CDR1 is MNHEY and CDR2 is SVGAGI. Between the trimmed V and J ends, which lost 10 bases and 0 bases, there was a span of 10 bases. The DNA of the CDR3 is TGTGCCACCTCACCGAGCTCCTACAATGAGCAGTTCTTC. Protein sequence: CATSPSSYNEQFF.